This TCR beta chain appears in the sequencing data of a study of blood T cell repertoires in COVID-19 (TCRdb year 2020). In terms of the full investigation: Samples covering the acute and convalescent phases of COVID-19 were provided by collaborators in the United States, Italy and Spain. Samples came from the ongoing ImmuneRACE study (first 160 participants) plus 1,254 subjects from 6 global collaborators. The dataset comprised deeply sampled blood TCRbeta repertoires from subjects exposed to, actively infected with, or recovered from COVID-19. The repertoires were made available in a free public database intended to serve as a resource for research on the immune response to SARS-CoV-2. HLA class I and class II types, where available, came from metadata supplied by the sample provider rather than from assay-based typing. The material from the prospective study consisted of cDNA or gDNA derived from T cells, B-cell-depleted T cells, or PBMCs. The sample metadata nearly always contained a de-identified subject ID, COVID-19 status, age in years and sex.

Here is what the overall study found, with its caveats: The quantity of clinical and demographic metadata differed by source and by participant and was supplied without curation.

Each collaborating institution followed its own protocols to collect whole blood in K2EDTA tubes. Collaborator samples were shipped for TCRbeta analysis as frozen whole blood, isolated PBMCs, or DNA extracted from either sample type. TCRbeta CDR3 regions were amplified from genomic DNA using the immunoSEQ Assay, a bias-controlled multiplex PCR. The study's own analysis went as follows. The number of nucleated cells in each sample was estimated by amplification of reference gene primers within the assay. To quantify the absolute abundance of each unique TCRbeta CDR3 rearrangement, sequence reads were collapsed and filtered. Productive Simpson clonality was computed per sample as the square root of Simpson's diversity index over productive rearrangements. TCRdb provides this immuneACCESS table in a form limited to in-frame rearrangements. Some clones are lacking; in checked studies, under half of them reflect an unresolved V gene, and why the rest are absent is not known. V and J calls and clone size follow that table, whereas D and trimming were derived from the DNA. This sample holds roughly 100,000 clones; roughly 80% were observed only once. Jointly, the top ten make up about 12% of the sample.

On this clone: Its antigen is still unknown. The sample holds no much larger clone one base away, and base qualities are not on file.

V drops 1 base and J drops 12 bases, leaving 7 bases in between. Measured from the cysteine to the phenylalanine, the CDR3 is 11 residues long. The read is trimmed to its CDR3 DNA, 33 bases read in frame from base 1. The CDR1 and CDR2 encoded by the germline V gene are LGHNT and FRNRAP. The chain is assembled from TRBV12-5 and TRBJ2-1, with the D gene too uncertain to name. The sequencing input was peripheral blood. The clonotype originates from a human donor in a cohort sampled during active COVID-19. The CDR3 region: CASGLGGRQFF. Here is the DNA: TGTGCTAGTGGTTTGGGCGGTCGGCAGTTCTTC.